This T cell receptor beta chain was documented in a study of blood T cell repertoires in COVID-19. The overall study: Specimens from acute and convalescent COVID-19 originated in the United States, Italy and Spain. Sample material is recorded as cDNA or gDNA derived from T cells, B-cell-depleted T cells, or PBMCs.

The CDR3 contains 11 residues. Germline CDR1 reads MNHEY; CDR2 reads SVGAGI. V was clipped by 5 bases and J by 6 bases, with 8 bases between them. Symptom resolution, clearance, or two negative PCRs marked donors in Cohort 3 as recovered. How the authors handled the data: From reference gene primer amplification, estimates of nucleated cell counts were derived. The assay was immunoSEQ multiplex PCR, and TCRdb's table has in-frame clones only and misses some. The V and J calls and clone size are taken from that table; D and trimming were inferred from the DNA. Of around 310,000 clones in the sample, around 91% were seen once.

The chain employs TRBV6-5 and TRBJ2-7; maybe TRBD2 (6 bases). Input material: PBMCs or T cells enriched from blood (not recorded which). This clonotype was sampled from a middle-aged woman who had recovered from COVID-19. CDR3 residues: CASSRGIEQYF. In nucleotides, the CDR3 is TGTGCCAGCAGTCGGGGGATCGAGCAGTACTTC.